This T cell receptor beta chain originates from a study of siplizumab effects on memory and regulatory T cells. General study results and limits: An assignable phenotype, naive or memory, was missing from roughly 78-96% of proliferating CD4+ or CD8+ clones.

Concerning this clone: What it binds is not known.

Per-sample assaying covered 95,000 to 100,000 TCR templates. Libraries were prepared by immunoSEQ multiplex PCR; TCRdb keeps only in-frame clonotypes and omits some of them. Of about 62,000 clones in the sample, roughly 85% are singletons; the top ten hold 0.4% to 0.45%. In a few donor pairs, unstimulated naive, memory, effector memory and TEMRA subsets were sequenced. The V and J ends lost 6 bases and 6 bases, in that order; junction bases with no gene match: 7. Germline assignment: CDR1 LGHNT and CDR2 FRNRAP. This CDR3 spans 13 amino acids. The receptor was isolated from a human donor in good health. The sample comprised memory CD4+ T cells sorted from blood. The chain couples TRBV12-5 to TRBJ2-7; TRBD2 matches 8 bases. The CDR3 DNA is TGTGCTAGTGGCACTAGAACTAGCGGCGAGCAGTACTTC. Protein sequence: CASGTRTSGEQYF.